This note documents a single T cell receptor (beta chain) sequence. Its target is not known. The length of the CDR3 is 13 residues. V dropped 2 bases and J dropped 4 bases, with 9 bases sitting between them. Germline CDR1 is SGHRS and CDR2 is YFSETQ. As every portion of the isolated RNA was reverse transcribed, the sequencing read expressed TCRB transcripts. TCRdb keeps only in-frame clones here, not all; method: immunoSEQ multiplex PCR. This table has hundreds of thousands of clones, approximately 12% appearing once. Naive, central memory, regulatory and stem cell-like memory cells within the CD4+ compartment were sorted using CD45RO/CCR7/CD25/CD127/CD95/CD27. This entry is derived from a study of beta chain features in type 1 diabetes. Study results and caveats: Among patients, naive, central memory and Treg TCRB repertoires appeared more similar than among healthy donors.

The source of this sequence is a man aged 18 to 29 in good health. The V and J genes are TRBV5-1 and TRBJ1-2; D might be TRBD1 (5 bases). The sample was naive CD4+ T cells from blood. CDR3 amino acids: CASSLDSSYGYTF. CDR3 DNA: TGCGCCAGCAGCTTAGACAGCTCCTATGGCTACACCTTC.